The 21 T cell receptor beta chains below all came from one sample that was sequenced in a study of blood T cell repertoires in COVID-19. This table comes from immunoSEQ multiplex PCR, and its TCRdb copy is limited to in-frame clones, with some not included. The sample has approximately 100,000 clones, around 87% seen once; the top ten hold about 30%. Sequencing used peripheral blood. These receptors all stem from a woman over 75 with acute or convalescent COVID-19.

The chain is built from TRBV2 and TRBJ1-3, with a weak D call TRBD1 (5 bases). The V end lost 1 base, the J end lost 2 bases, and 6 bases lay between the germline ends. The CDR3 has 14 residues. Germline loops: CDR1 SNHLY, CDR2 FYNNEI. The CDR3 region has the DNA TGTGCCAGCAGTGAAGGGGGGGCTGGAAACACCATATATTTT. Protein product: CASSEGGAGNTIYF.

This clone was recorded a few times. The chain employs TRBV7-8 and TRBJ2-1; 7 bases are shared with TRBD1. CDR3 length: 14 amino acids. CDR1 is SGHVS, CDR2 FQNEAQ, per germline. V lost 3 bases, J lost 4 bases, and 3 bases stayed unmatched. The DNA for the CDR3 is TGTGCCAGCAGCTTCCGGGACAGTTACAATGAGCAGTTCTTC. Amino acids: CASSFRDSYNEQFF.

The genes are TRBV6-5 and TRBJ1-6, with TRBD1 matching over 9 bases. The germline V gene has CDR1 MNHEY and CDR2 SVGAGI. V was clipped by 6 bases and J by 11 bases; unmatched bases: 11. This CDR3 is built from 15 residues. The CDR3 DNA sequence: TGTGCCAGCAGGTCACAGGGGGCAGTTCCGACACCCCTCCACTTT. Its protein product is CASRSQGAVPTPLHF.

The CDR3 DNA is TGTGCCAGCTCACCAATGGCAATTCCTTCCAATGGTCAGTTCTTC. Amino acid sequence: CASSPMAIPSNGQFF. The chain recombines TRBV18 with TRBJ2-1; D call uncertain. The CDR3 has 15 residues. Germline V gives CDR1 KGHSH, CDR2 LQKENI. V gave up 2 bases and J gave up 13 bases, with 21 bases separating them.

This chain connects TRBV5-4 to TRBJ2-2, with D possibly TRBD1 on 7 matching bases. The CDR3 is 15 residues long. V lost 4 bases and J lost 5, with 15 bases in between. Germline V gene sequence: CDR1 SGHNT, CDR2 YYREEE (reference sequence). CDR3 in DNA: TGTGCCAGCAGCAGAGAGGGGGCGGGAACCGGGGAGCTGTTTTTT. This sequence encodes CASSREGAGTGELFF.

This clone was observed once. The V call is TRBV18, the J call TRBJ2-7; TRBD1 aligns across 7 bases. Germline lookup yields CDR1 KGHSH and CDR2 LQKENI. V shed 5 bases, J shed 2 bases, and the junction held 3 bases outside the gene matches. CDR3 length equals 13 residues. The chain's CDR3 is CASSSGQTYEQYF. CDR3 sequence (DNA): TGTGCCAGCTCATCGGGACAGACCTACGAGCAGTACTTC.

This clone was recorded a few times. V is TRBV10-3 and J is TRBJ1-4, with no clear D. V lost 10 bases and J 3 bases, leaving 15 bases between the germline ends. In germline, CDR1 is ENHRY, CDR2 SYGVKD. CDR3 length: 14 amino acids. CDR3 in amino acids: CATRAGESNEKLFF. The CDR3 nucleotides are TGTGCCACCCGAGCCGGAGAGTCTAATGAAAAACTGTTTTTT.

Remarks on this clone: The junction departs from the called germline gene at one end, perhaps through a read error. The chain employs TRBV7-2 and TRBJ1-2; tentatively, D is TRBD1 (5 bases). Germline CDR1 SGHTA, CDR2 FQGNSA. CDR3 length equals 12 residues. The CDR3 sequence is CASSLHLPQGSF. CDR3 sequence (DNA): TGTGCCAGCAGCTTACACCTGCCTCAGGGAAGTTTC.

The chain uses TRBV7-9 and TRBJ2-1; 12 positions match TRBD1. CDR3 length equals 19 residues. Germline V CDR1 and CDR2: SEHNR, FQNEAQ (reference sequence). The ends lost 6 bases at V and 0 bases at J; junction bases unmatched: 12. CDR3 in amino acids: CASRPRDRGPRSSYNEQFF. The CDR3 DNA reads TGTGCCAGCAGACCCCGGGACAGGGGGCCTAGGAGCTCCTACAATGAGCAGTTCTTC.

The chain carries TRBV14 and TRBJ1-2, with 7 bases that match TRBD1. Germline CDR1 SGHDN, CDR2 FVKESK. V shed 4 bases, J shed 4 bases, and the junction held 6 bases outside the gene matches. The CDR3 spans 14 residues. CDR3 residues: CASSPGTALYGYTF. The CDR3 DNA is TGTGCCAGCAGCCCTGGGACAGCTCTCTATGGCTACACCTTC.

V and J are TRBV4-3 and TRBJ2-6, with a tentative D call TRBD1 (6 bases). CDR1 is LGHNA and CDR2 is YSLEER in the germline V gene. This CDR3 comprises 18 residues. Trimming stripped 0 bases from V and 0 bases from J, with 12 bases between. CDR3 bases: TGCGCCAGCAGCCAAGACTTTGGACAGTCCTCTGGGGCCAACGTCCTGACTTTC. The encoded protein is CASSQDFGQSSGANVLTF.

The CDR3 here is CASSIQGGSNQPQHF. CDR3 DNA sequence: TGTGCCAGTAGTATACAGGGGGGAAGCAATCAGCCCCAGCATTTT. This sequence joins TRBV19 and TRBJ1-5; TRBD1 matches 7 bases. With V trimmed by 2 bases and J by 1 base, 2 bases remained unmatched. The germline V gene has CDR1 LNHDA and CDR2 SQIVND (reference sequence). The CDR3 covers 15 residues.

With regard to this clone: This sample includes further DNA sequences coding for the same CDR3. The chain combines TRBV30 with TRBJ1-1; perhaps TRBD1 as D (6 bases). Germline CDR1 reads GTSNPN; CDR2 reads SVGIG (reference sequence). V dropped 3 bases and J dropped 1 base, with 9 bases sitting between them. This CDR3 contains 13 residues. Here the CDR3 reads CAWSRQENTEAFF. CDR3 coding DNA: TGTGCCTGGAGCCGACAGGAGAACACTGAAGCTTTCTTT.

The rearrangement joins TRBV9 to TRBJ2-1, with D possibly matching TRBD2 (5 bases). Trimming took off 3 bases at V and 9 bases at J, with 19 bases between the two ends. The germline V gene encodes CDR1 SGDLS and CDR2 YYNGEE. The CDR3 sequence is 15 residues long. The CDR3 DNA follows: TGTGCCAGCAGCGCCTTGGGCTTCGTGGGAGTTGAGCAGTTCTTC. Its translation is CASSALGFVGVEQFF.

V gene TRBV7-9 combines with J gene TRBJ2-1; possible D gene TRBD2, 7 bases. The germline gives CDR1 SEHNR, CDR2 FQNEAQ (reference sequence). The CDR3 is 14 residues long. V was cut by 4 bases and J by 15 bases, with 22 bases left in between. DNA of the CDR3: TGTGCCAGCAGCTCACAAAACCTGAGGGGGGGTTGGTTCTTC. Its translation is CASSSQNLRGGWFF.

The rearrangement joins TRBV7-9 to TRBJ1-1; weak D call: TRBD1 (6 bases). V gave up 0 bases and J gave up 4 bases, with 12 bases separating them. The CDR3 totals 15 residues. Germline V lookup: CDR1 SEHNR, CDR2 FQNEAQ (reference sequence). The CDR3: CASSLAPRGGTEAFF. CDR3 sequence (DNA): TGTGCCAGCAGCTTAGCACCCAGGGGTGGCACTGAAGCTTTCTTT.

The chain recombines TRBV5-1 with TRBJ1-2; D is uncertain. In germline, CDR1 is SGHRS, CDR2 YFSETQ. V was clipped by 5 bases and J by 0 bases, with 14 bases between them. The CDR3 consists of 15 residues. CDR3 amino acids: CASRPSGTTNYGYTF. The CDR3 nucleotides are TGCGCCAGCAGACCCTCGGGTACCACTAACTATGGCTACACCTTC.

The count of this clone is one. The chain employs TRBV5-6 and TRBJ1-2; 10 bases align to TRBD1. V was pared by 4 bases and J by 4 bases, with 7 bases of the junction left unmatched. Germline CDR1 and CDR2: SGHDT and YYEEEE. The CDR3 contains 15 residues. The CDR3 coding sequence is TGTGCCAGCAGCCCCGGACAGGGGGACAGCTATGGCTACACCTTC. Encoded protein: CASSPGQGDSYGYTF.

In nucleotides, the CDR3 is TGTGCCAGCAGCTCCGGACTAGCGGGGGGGACAGATACGCAGTATTTT. Translated, it gives CASSSGLAGGTDTQYF. The chain has TRBV7-6 and TRBJ2-3; 15 nucleotides match TRBD2. There are 16 residues in the CDR3. Germline lookup yields CDR1 SGHVS and CDR2 FNYEAQ. Unmatched junction bases numbered 2, after V lost 4 bases and J lost 3 bases.

CDR3 loop: CASSQDAGPSPNEQFF. CDR3 nucleotides: TGCGCCAGCAGCCAAGATGCAGGGCCTTCCCCCAATGAGCAGTTCTTC. The chain couples TRBV4-1 to TRBJ2-1; tentatively, D is TRBD1 (5 bases). Germline CDR1 MGHRA, CDR2 YSYEKL. The CDR3 is made up of 16 amino acids. V lost 0 bases and J lost 6, with 15 bases in between.

This CDR3 reads CAISASRGYQETQYF. The CDR3 DNA is TGTGCCATCAGTGCATCGCGGGGGTACCAAGAGACCCAGTACTTC. V is TRBV10-3 and J is TRBJ2-5; 7 nucleotides align to TRBD2. Germline V gene sequence: CDR1 ENHRY, CDR2 SYGVKD. The V segment lost 4 bases and the J segment 0 bases; nucleotides outside the gene matches: 5. The CDR3 is 15 amino acids.